This is a list of T cell receptor beta chains from one sample in a study of cytomegalovirus exposure and HLA in healthy donors. Clones were sequenced by immunoSEQ multiplex PCR, and TCRdb holds only the in-frame ones, with some missing. The sample lists 150,000 to 200,000 clones, around 80% occurring once. Specimen: PBMCs. All receptors derive from a woman in her 50s in good health and CMV-seropositive. Both conserved end residues are part of each CDR3. A D gene is named only where the DNA matches it firmly. Not all rows give a size; the values are once, few, many and, for expanded clones, a class.

>TRBV9|few|TRBD2|TRBJ2-7|17
TGTGCCAGCAGCCTTACCGGGACTAGCGGGGGGGCGGGGGAGCAGTACTTC
CASSLTGTSGGAGEQYF
>TRBV19|.|.|TRBJ2-7|16
TGTGCCAGTACCTCCCGAGGGACTTCCGGAGCCTACGAGCAGTACTTC
CASTSRGTSGAYEQYF
>TRBV7-2|.|TRBD1|TRBJ1-1|13
TGTGCCAGCAGCGCAACAGGGGGGACTGAAGCTTTCTTT
CASSATGGTEAFF
>TRBV6-1|once|TRBD1|TRBJ2-7|15
TGTGCCAGCAGCGTAGAGACAGGGGGAGTTTACGAGCAGTACTTC
CASSVETGGVYEQYF
>TRBV7-9|.|.|TRBJ1-6|13
TGTGCCAGCTCGGGAGGGAGGAATTCACCCCTCCACTTT
CASSGGRNSPLHF
>TRBV9|.|.|TRBJ2-7|14
TGTGCCAGCAGCGTCGGACAAATCTCCTACGAGCAGTACTTC
CASSVGQISYEQYF
>TRBV29-1|.|.|TRBJ1-1|12
TGCAGCGTTGAAGATCAGAGGTCGGAAGCTTTCTTT
CSVEDQRSEAFF
>TRBV29-1|.|TRBD1|TRBJ1-2|14
TGCAGCGTTGAACCCAGGGGGCCCGACTATGGCTACACCTTC
CSVEPRGPDYGYTF
>TRBV9|.|TRBD1|TRBJ2-7|14
TGTGCCAGCACCCCAGGGGGTGAATCCTACGAGCAGTACTTC
CASTPGGESYEQYF
>TRBV2|.|.|TRBJ2-7|14
TGTGCCAGCAGTAACTTCCTCTCTGCGTACGAGCAGTACTTC
CASSNFLSAYEQYF
>TRBV4-2|.|.|TRBJ2-2|13
TGTGCCAGCAGCCAAGATCGTCGGGGGGAGCTGTTTTTT
CASSQDRRGELFF
>TRBV11-2|.|.|TRBJ2-7|11
TGTGCCAGCAGCCCGGTATACGAGCAGTACTTC
CASSPVYEQYF
>TRBV9|.|.|TRBJ2-5|13
TGTGCCAGCAGCGGCCGGGACCAAGAGACCCAGTACTTC
CASSGRDQETQYF
>TRBV2|.|.|TRBJ2-2|13
TGTGCCAGCATGCCGGTTGAAACCGGGGAGCTGTTTTTT
CASMPVETGELFF
>TRBV5-1|.|.|TRBJ2-5|14
TGCGCCAGCAGCCTCACTCGCCCTTCGGAGGAGAACCACTTC
CASSLTRPSEENHF
>TRBV7-7|.|.|TRBJ2-5|18
TGTGCCAGCAGCTTAGGATACCGGGACAACTTTTTCGGAGAGACCCAGTACTTC
CASSLGYRDNFFGETQYF
>TRBV7-2|.|TRBD2|TRBJ2-1|15
TGTGCCAGCAGCCAGAGCGGGGTGTCCATAGATGAGCAGTTCTTC
CASSQSGVSIDEQFF
>TRBV14|.|TRBD1|TRBJ2-3|15
TGTGCCAGCAGCCACCCGGGACAGGGAACAGATACGCAGTATTTT
CASSHPGQGTDTQYF
>TRBV29-1|.|.|TRBJ1-1|11
TGCAGCGTTGCCAGGGCCACTGAAGCTTTCTTT
CSVARATEAFF
>TRBV30|few|TRBD2|TRBJ2-3|15
TGTGCCTTTCTAGTAGCGGGGGATAGCACAGATACGCAGTATTTT
CAFLVAGDSTDTQYF
>TRBV4-2|.|.|TRBJ1-4|14
TGTGCCAGCAGCCAAGAGGCAGGGAATGAAAAACTGTTTTTT
CASSQEAGNEKLFF
>TRBV7-9|.|TRBD1|TRBJ2-5|13
TGTGCCAGCAGCCAGACAGGGAGAGAGACCCAGTACTTC
CASSQTGRETQYF
>TRBV7-3|.|TRBD1|TRBJ1-3|15
TGTGCCAGCAGCCAACAGGGGGGCCCTGGAAACACCATATATTTT
CASSQQGGPGNTIYF
>TRBV6-1|few|TRBD1|TRBJ2-7|13
TGTGCCAGCAGTACACAGGGGGCCGGCGAGCAGTACTTC
CASSTQGAGEQYF
>TRBV11-2|.|.|TRBJ2-2|14
TGTGCCAGCAGCCCCCTACTGGTTGCCGGGGAGCTGTTTTTT
CASSPLLVAGELFF
>TRBV15|.|.|TRBJ1-1|15
TGTGCCACCAGCAGGGGGGGGAGGGGAAACACTGAAGCTTTCTTT
CATSRGGRGNTEAFF
>TRBV19|.|.|TRBJ1-2|15
TGTGCCAGTAGTATCCAGGTCGGGGCTAACTATGGCTACACCTTC
CASSIQVGANYGYTF
>TRBV11-1|.|.|TRBJ2-5|14
TGTGCCAGCAGCAATGGACACTACCAAGAGACCCAGTACTTC
CASSNGHYQETQYF
>TRBV20-1|.|TRBD1|TRBJ2-1|11
TGCAGTGCCGACAGGGAAGGTGAGCAGTTCTTC
CSADREGEQFF
>TRBV27|.|.|TRBJ1-6|14
TGTGCCAGCAGCCTCTCCCTCCCGAATTCACCCCTCCACTTT
CASSLSLPNSPLHF
>TRBV7-9|.|TRBD1|TRBJ1-3|15
TGTTCCAGCAGCTACCTGACAGGGTCTGGAAACACCATATATTTT
CSSSYLTGSGNTIYF
>TRBV29-1|.|.|TRBJ2-7|12
TGCAGCGTTGAACTGGGAGGAGGCGAGCAGTACTTC
CSVELGGGEQYF
>TRBV21-1|.|.|TRBJ2-2|15
TGTGCCAGCAGTGGACAGGGGGTCCCCACCGGGGAGCTGTTTTTT
CASSGQGVPTGELFF
>TRBV13|.|TRBD1|TRBJ1-1|15
TGTGCCAGCAGACCCGTTGACAGGGAGTGGACTGAAGCTTTCTTT
CASRPVDREWTEAFF
>TRBV11-2|.|.|TRBJ1-1|13
TGTGCCAGCAGCGTTACAACAGGTGAAGAAGCTTTCTTT
CASSVTTGEEAFF
>TRBV19|.|.|TRBJ2-7|16
TGTGCCAGTAGTAATACAGGGTACCCTTTCTCCTACGAGCAGTACTTC
CASSNTGYPFSYEQYF
>TRBV7-6|once|TRBD1|TRBJ2-7|15
TGTGCCAGCAGCTCAAACCCGGGACAGGGAGACGAGCAGTACTTC
CASSSNPGQGDEQYF
>TRBV30|.|TRBD2|TRBJ2-3|16
TGTGCCTGGAGTCTACAGCGGGGGGGTTTAACAGATACGCAGTATTTT
CAWSLQRGGLTDTQYF
>TRBV5-1|.|.|TRBJ1-2|14
TGCGCCAGCATGGCCCCGGGGGGCGCTGAGGGCTACACCTTC
CASMAPGGAEGYTF
>TRBV5-1|.|.|TRBJ2-7|14
TGCGCCAGCAGCTCCACCCCTGTCCAGTACGAGCAGTACTTC
CASSSTPVQYEQYF
>TRBV6-1|.|.|TRBJ2-1|14
TGTGCCAGCAGTAGAGGGGGAGACTACAATGAGCAGTTCTTC
CASSRGGDYNEQFF
>TRBV6-1|.|.|TRBJ1-2|15
TGTGCCAGCAGTGAACCCGGAGGAGAGAACTATGGCTACACCTTC
CASSEPGGENYGYTF
>TRBV25-1|.|.|TRBJ2-6|15
TGTGCCAGCAGAAACATTGGCTCTGGGGCCAACGTCCTGACTTTC
CASRNIGSGANVLTF
>TRBV2|few|.|TRBJ2-7|14
TGTGCCAGCAGTGAACCCCGGGGGTCCTACGAGCAGTACTTC
CASSEPRGSYEQYF
>TRBV27|.|.|TRBJ2-2|13
TGTGCCAGCCGCCAAGGGAGCACCGGGGAGCTGTTTTTT
CASRQGSTGELFF